Below, 22 T cell receptor beta chains from the same sample are listed, as sequenced in a study of T-cell reconstitution after alpha-beta-depleted transplantation in children. Preparation of the TCRbeta library involved a method that used unique molecular identifiers. TCRdb re-called the PCR reads with MiXCR, one entry per CDR3 protein. The sample includes about 78,000 distinct CDR3 sequences, roughly 15% of them seen just once. Specimen: PBMCs, mostly from graft donor cells, collected 180 days after TCRalphabeta/CD19-depleted stem cell transplant. These receptors were collected from a male patient between 2 and 10 years old who had a stem cell transplant for acute lymphoblastic leukemia, so the T cells may come from the graft donor.

The chain recombines TRBV5-1 with TRBJ2-5; 9 nucleotides agree with TRBD2. The CDR3 has 17 amino acids. CDR1 and CDR2 (germline): SGHRS, YFSETQ. The junction had 9 bases not matched to a gene; V was cut back by 1 base and J by 2 bases. CDR3 bases: TGCGCCAGCAGCTTGACGAGACTAGCGGCGCTTCAAGAGACCCAGTACTTC. Its protein product is CASSLTRLAALQETQYF.

The rearrangement joins TRBV11-2 to TRBJ2-3; TRBD2 agrees at 11 bases. CDR3 length: 17 residues. V gave up 4 bases and J gave up 4 bases; unmatched junction bases: 10. The germline CDR1 and CDR2 sequences are SGHAT and FQNNGV. The CDR3 DNA sequence: TGTGCCAGCAGCTCCCCCCTTAGCGGGAGGGGTGCAGATACGCAGTATTTT. It encodes CASSSPLSGRGADTQYF.

The rearrangement joins TRBV6-1 to TRBJ2-4; D ambiguous. This CDR3 has 16 residues. Trimming removed 1 base from V and 2 bases from J, with 12 bases in between. The germline V gene encodes CDR1 MNHNS and CDR2 SASEGT. The CDR3 reads CASSEGALITKNIQYF. The CDR3, as DNA: TGTGCCAGCAGTGAAGGGGCCCTAATCACCAAAAACATTCAGTACTTC.

The chain joins TRBV20-1 to TRBJ2-3, with D perhaps being TRBD1 or TRBD2 (5 bases each). The CDR3 runs to 15 residues. Trimming took off 5 bases at V and 2 bases at J, with 17 bases between the two ends. CDR1 and CDR2 (germline): DFQATT, SNEGSKA (reference sequence). The DNA of the CDR3 is TGCAGTGCTCCCCGAGGGGACGGTCCCACAGATACGCAGTATTTT. Encoded protein: CSAPRGDGPTDTQYF.

In its sample, this clonotype is medium-sized. This chain joins TRBV9 and TRBJ2-1; D tentatively reads TRBD1 or TRBD2 (5 bases each). CDR1 SGDLS and CDR2 YYNGEE come from the germline V gene. With 0 bases removed from V and 4 bases from J, the gap between germline ends came to 11 bases. CDR3 size: 15 residues. CDR3 nucleotides: TGTGCCAGCAGCGTAGTTCCCGGGGCGTACAATGAGCAGTTCTTC. Translating gives CASSVVPGAYNEQFF.

The chain employs TRBV5-6 and TRBJ2-7; D is undetermined. Germline CDR1 reads SGHDT; CDR2 reads YYEEEE. The V end was cut by 0 bases, the J end by 3 bases, with 4 bases between. The CDR3 totals 12 residues. This CDR3 is CASSLAYYEQYF. CDR3 DNA: TGTGCCAGCAGCTTGGCTTACTACGAGCAGTACTTC.

This clonotype was detected only a few times. The chain joins TRBV3-1 to TRBJ2-5; TRBD2 matches at 9 bases. V was pared by 4 bases and J by 5 bases, with 5 bases of the junction left unmatched. The germline V gene has CDR1 LGHDT and CDR2 YNNKEL (reference sequence). The CDR3 is 14 residues long. As DNA, the CDR3 is TGTGCCAGCAGCCGGCGGGGGGGCAGGGAGACCCAGTACTTC. Translation gives CASSRRGGRETQYF.

This clonotype showed up many times. This chain connects TRBV6-1 to TRBJ1-6, with a tentative D call TRBD1 (6 bases). CDR3 length: 14 amino acids. CDR1 and CDR2 (germline): MNHNS, SASEGT. V was shortened by 6 bases and J by 0 bases, with 6 bases between the two germline ends. CDR3 loop: CASRGGSYNSPLHF. In DNA form, the CDR3 reads TGTGCCAGCAGAGGGGGCTCCTATAATTCACCCCTCCACTTT.

This clonotype has only a few counts. The chain recombines TRBV20-1 with TRBJ1-1; D is ambiguous. The CDR3 covers 13 residues. V was trimmed by 6 bases and J by 0 bases, leaving 11 bases between them. The germline V gene encodes CDR1 DFQATT and CDR2 SNEGSKA (reference sequence). CDR3 sequence reads: CSAGGMMNTEAFF. The CDR3 DNA sequence: TGCAGTGCCGGAGGGATGATGAACACTGAAGCTTTCTTT.

This clonotype was observed a handful of times. The chain has TRBV12-3 or TRBV12-4 and TRBJ2-3, with unresolved D. This CDR3 region has 14 residues. V was shortened by 5 bases and J by 2 bases, with 11 bases between the two germline ends. In DNA, the CDR3 is TGTGCCAGCAGTCTGACCCCGCACACAGATACGCAGTATTTT. Its protein is CASSLTPHTDTQYF.

The chain recombines TRBV5-1 with TRBJ2-3, with D possibly matching TRBD1 (5 bases). Germline V gene sequence: CDR1 SGHRS, CDR2 YFSETQ. The CDR3 totals 14 residues. V was clipped by 0 bases and J by 5 bases, with 10 bases between them. CDR3 sequence reads: CASSLEGALDTQYF. The CDR3 region has the DNA TGCGCCAGCAGCTTGGAAGGGGCGTTAGATACGCAGTATTTT. Together with reference TRBV5-1 and TRBJ2-3, the CDR3 gives the full variable domain: KAGVTQTPRYLIKTRGQQVTLSCSPISGHRSVSWYQQTPGQGLQFLFEYFSETQRNKGNFPGRFSGRQFSNSRSEMNVSTLELGDSALYLCASSLEGALDTQYFGPGTRLTVL.

In nucleotides, the CDR3 is TGTGCCAGCAGCTTTGTGACAGGGGTGAACACCGGGGAGCTGTTTTTT. Translated: CASSFVTGVNTGELFF. The V call is TRBV7-9, the J call TRBJ2-2, with 8 bases identical to TRBD1. The CDR3 contains 16 residues. CDR1 and CDR2 from the germline V gene are SEHNR and FQNEAQ (reference sequence). Trimming took 3 bases from V and 1 from J; bases not matched to a gene: 4.

This chain uses TRBV4-1 with TRBJ1-6; 7 bases fit TRBD1. Germline loops: CDR1 MGHRA, CDR2 YSYEKL. The CDR3 runs to 16 residues. The V and J ends lost 1 base and 8 bases, in that order; junction bases with no gene match: 8. The CDR3: CASSQGTRGRDSPLHF. CDR3 nucleotides: TGCGCCAGCAGCCAAGGTACCAGGGGGAGAGATTCACCCCTCCACTTT.

The chain uses TRBV6-5 and TRBJ2-7, with no clear D. Trimming removed 1 base at V and 1 base at J, with 8 bases between. The CDR3 runs 14 residues. Germline CDR1 MNHEY, CDR2 SVGAGI. The CDR3 nucleotides read TGTGCCAGCAGTTACTATAGGGTTTCCTACGAGCAGTACTTC. It translates to CASSYYRVSYEQYF.

In its sample, this clonotype was seen a few times. V is TRBV27 and J is TRBJ1-5; 7 positions agree with TRBD1. V trimming: 4 bases; J trimming: 0 bases; junction bases outside the gene matches: 6. This CDR3 contains 16 residues. Germline V gene data show CDR1 as MNHEY and CDR2 as SMNVEV (reference sequence). The CDR3 nucleotides read TGTGCCAGCAGTTCTCACAGGGGCCTTAGCAATCAGCCCCAGCATTTT. Protein: CASSSHRGLSNQPQHF.

The chain has TRBV5-1 and TRBJ2-2, with a weak D call TRBD2 (7 bases). The length of the CDR3 is 15 residues. From germline, CDR1 is SGHRS and CDR2 YFSETQ. V lost 5 bases and J 5 bases, leaving 16 bases between the germline ends. The DNA for the CDR3 is TGCGCCAGCAGTCCACCGGGGGGCCGGACCGGGGAGCTGTTTTTT. Its translation is CASSPPGGRTGELFF.

The chain links TRBV14 to TRBJ2-7; unclear D gene. Germline CDR1 SGHDN, CDR2 FVKESK. This CDR3 is built from 17 residues. V was cut by 1 base and J by 0 bases, with 16 bases left in between. CDR3 nucleotides: TGTGCCAGCAGCCAAGTCCCCGGTCGTTGCAGCTCCTACGAGCAGTACTTC. Amino acids: CASSQVPGRCSSYEQYF.

This clonotype was found many times. This rearrangement joins TRBV4-1 to TRBJ1-1; the match to TRBD1 covers 7 bases. J gave up 0 bases and V 4 bases, and 2 bases lay outside the gene matches. There are 14 residues in the CDR3. In germline, CDR1 is MGHRA, CDR2 YSYEKL. This CDR3 reads CASSLDRVNTEAFF. The CDR3 DNA sequence: TGCGCCAGCAGCCTAGACAGGGTGAACACTGAAGCTTTCTTT.

This clonotype has a count of ten or more. This chain joins TRBV10-3 and TRBJ2-2; 8 nucleotides align to TRBD1. CDR1 ENHRY and CDR2 SYGVKD come from the germline V gene. CDR3 length: 12 residues. Trimming took 5 bases from V and 11 from J; bases not matched to a gene: 4. The DNA of the CDR3 is TGTGCCATCAGTTCAGGGGGCGCCGAGCTGTTTTTT. Its protein product is CAISSGGAELFF.

This clonotype was observed a few times. The rearrangement links TRBV9 to TRBJ2-5, with D tentatively TRBD2 (6 bases). Germline values: CDR1 SGDLS, CDR2 YYNGEE. CDR3 size: 14 residues. Trimming removed 4 bases at V and 5 bases at J, with 15 bases between. As DNA, the CDR3 is TGTGCCAGCAGCCCCGAACTAGCCAGGGAGACCCAGTACTTC. Its protein product is CASSPELARETQYF.

The chain is built from TRBV20-1 and TRBJ2-3; 7 positions agree with TRBD2. The CDR3 has 16 amino acids. Germline trimming cut 0 bases from V and 7 bases from J; bases unmatched to any gene: 13. CDR1 is DFQATT and CDR2 is SNEGSKA in the germline V gene (reference sequence). CDR3 protein: CSARDPRGRAAHTQYF. CDR3 nucleotides: TGCAGTGCTAGAGATCCTAGAGGGAGGGCCGCACATACGCAGTATTTT.

This chain uses TRBV4-3 with TRBJ2-7; D is ambiguous. The V gene lost 1 base and the J gene lost 3 bases, with 13 bases spanning the gap. The CDR3 spans 15 residues. The germline CDR1 and CDR2 sequences are LGHNA and YSLEER. The CDR3 DNA sequence: TGCGCCAGCAGCCAAGTAGTTGTGGGCCGCTACGAGCAGTACTTC. Its protein product is CASSQVVVGRYEQYF.